Shown below are 15 T cell receptor beta chains from a single sample sequenced in a study of blood T cell repertoires in COVID-19. TCRdb's table, derived via immunoSEQ multiplex PCR, lists solely in-frame clones and lacks some. Here the sample spans 350,000 to 450,000 clones, about 90% being singletons. The sequenced sample consisted of PBMCs or T cells enriched from blood (not recorded which). The source is a young woman who had recovered from COVID-19.

J is TRBJ2-5 and V is TRBV15, with D possibly TRBD2 on 6 matching bases. This CDR3 is 15 amino acids long. V was shortened by 3 bases and J by 0 bases, with 11 bases between the two germline ends. Germline V gives CDR1 LNHNV, CDR2 YYDKDF (reference sequence). The chain's CDR3 is CATSSRGTNQETQYF. The CDR3 DNA sequence: TGTGCCACCAGCAGCCGGGGGACCAACCAAGAGACCCAGTACTTC.

The chain uses TRBV9 and TRBJ2-2; no firm D call. Trimming took 1 base from V and 3 from J, leaving 7 bases between them. The germline CDR1 and CDR2 sequences are SGDLS and YYNGEE. This CDR3 contains 14 residues. The CDR3 coding sequence is TGTGCCAGCAGCGTAAAACTCCACACCGGGGAGCTGTTTTTT. It specifies CASSVKLHTGELFF.

V usage is TRBV6-5 and J usage is TRBJ1-5, with TRBD1 matching over 8 bases. This CDR3 is 13 amino acids long. CDR1 is MNHEY, CDR2 SVGAGI, per germline. V lost 7 bases and J lost 7; bases outside the gene matches: 6. In DNA form, the CDR3 reads TGTGCCAGCACCCAGGACAGGGCCCAGCCCCAGCATTTT. It translates to CASTQDRAQPQHF.

V is TRBV5-1 and J is TRBJ1-2; D might be TRBD1 (6 bases). The CDR3 length is 15 residues. In germline, CDR1 is SGHRS, CDR2 YFSETQ. The ends were cut back, 4 bases at V and 5 bases at J, with 18 bases in the middle. Here the CDR3 DNA reads TGCGCCAGCAGCCCCTCTGGGGGGGGCGGGTATGGCTACACCTTC. It specifies CASSPSGGGGYGYTF.

The V and J genes are TRBV30 and TRBJ1-6, with TRBD1 matching 7 bases. Trimming took 5 bases from V and 6 from J; bases not matched to a gene: 7. The CDR3 totals 14 residues. In germline, CDR1 is GTSNPN, CDR2 SVGIG (reference sequence). The chain's CDR3 is CAWGKTGFNSPLHF. CDR3 coding DNA: TGTGCCTGGGGAAAGACAGGGTTTAATTCACCCCTCCACTTT.

This sequence joins TRBV5-1 and TRBJ1-1, with 8 bases identical to TRBD1. The CDR3 runs 13 residues. Germline lookup yields CDR1 SGHRS and CDR2 YFSETQ. The V and J ends lost 3 bases and 9 bases, in that order; junction bases with no gene match: 7. The CDR3 is CASSYGQGGKAFF. The CDR3 DNA reads TGCGCCAGCAGCTATGGACAGGGAGGTAAAGCTTTCTTT. The entire variable domain, with the rest obtained from reference TRBV5-1 and TRBJ1-1, is as follows: KAGVTQTPRYLIKTRGQQVTLSCSPISGHRSVSWYQQTPGQGLQFLFEYFSETQRNKGNFPGRFSGRQFSNSRSEMNVSTLELGDSALYLCASSYGQGGKAFFGQGTRLTVV.

Concerning this clone: The sample has other DNA sequences that encode this CDR3 too. The chain couples TRBV12-3 or TRBV12-4 to TRBJ1-2; tentatively, D is TRBD1 (5 bases). Trimming took 5 bases from V and 4 from J, leaving 5 bases between them. The CDR3 sequence is 11 residues long. The CDR3 coding sequence is TGTGCCAGCAGTCAGGGCTATGGCTACACCTTC. The encoded protein is CASSQGYGYTF.

V gene TRBV10-2 combines with J gene TRBJ2-2, with D possibly matching TRBD1 (6 bases). The CDR3 covers 13 residues. V gave up 6 bases and J gave up 5 bases, with 10 bases separating them. The germline V gene encodes CDR1 WSHSY and CDR2 SAAADI. The chain's CDR3 is CASRHRVTGELFF. The DNA for the CDR3 is TGCGCCAGCAGACACAGGGTAACCGGGGAGCTGTTTTTT.

This chain uses TRBV28 with TRBJ1-5, with a tentative D call TRBD1 (5 bases). Germline V gene data show CDR1 as MDHEN and CDR2 as SYDVKM. This CDR3 contains 15 residues. Deletions cut 7 bases from V and 7 bases from J, with 20 bases between. This CDR3 reads CASITGQGQRQPQHF. CDR3 DNA sequence: TGTGCCAGCATAACGGGCCAGGGCCAACGACAGCCCCAGCATTTT.

This clone was seen a handful of times. This chain uses TRBV28 with TRBJ2-7, with TRBD2 matching over 12 bases. V shed 4 bases, J shed 3 bases, and the junction held 7 bases outside the gene matches. CDR3 length: 16 residues. CDR1 is MDHEN and CDR2 is SYDVKM in the germline V gene. CDR3 loop: CASSSPGLAGFYEQYF. DNA of the CDR3: TGTGCCAGCAGTTCTCCGGGACTAGCGGGTTTCTACGAGCAGTACTTC.

The rearrangement links TRBV5-1 to TRBJ2-5; D may be TRBD1 (7 bases). This CDR3 has 14 amino acids. Germline V lookup: CDR1 SGHRS, CDR2 YFSETQ. Deletions cut 4 bases from V and 2 bases from J, with 12 bases between. Written as DNA, the CDR3 is TGCGCCAGCAGCGGGGGGACAGTACAAGAGACCCAGTACTTC. It is translated as CASSGGTVQETQYF.

The chain combines TRBV6-2 or TRBV6-3 with TRBJ2-2, with unresolved D. The CDR3 runs 13 residues. V lost 0 bases and J 4 bases, leaving 3 bases between the germline ends. CDR1 and CDR2 (germline): MNHEY, SVGEGT. The CDR3 loop is CASSYSSTGELFF. In DNA, the CDR3 is TGTGCCAGCAGTTACTCCAGCACCGGGGAGCTGTTTTTT.

This sequence joins TRBV3-1 (or the pseudogene TRBV3-2) and TRBJ2-7; 7 nucleotides match TRBD1. The CDR3 loop spans 13 amino acids. Germline V gene sequence: CDR1 LGHDT, CDR2 YNNKEL (reference sequence). The trim removed 5 bases at V and 3 bases at J, leaving 4 bases unmatched. CDR3 loop: CASSGQVRYEQYF. DNA for the CDR3: TGTGCCAGCAGCGGACAGGTCCGCTACGAGCAGTACTTC.

CDR3 bases: TGTGCCTGGAGTGTATCGGGGGTAGCTTTCTTT. It encodes CAWSVSGVAFF. The chain uses TRBV30 and TRBJ1-1; the D gene is possibly TRBD1 (5 bases). The CDR3 sequence is 11 residues long. Germline CDR1 GTSNPN, CDR2 SVGIG (reference sequence). Trimming stripped 0 bases from V and 10 bases from J, with 9 bases between.

This chain connects TRBV30 to TRBJ2-3, with D tentatively TRBD2 (5 bases). This CDR3 has 11 amino acids. V lost 2 bases and J lost 7, with 7 bases in between. CDR1 is GTSNPN, CDR2 SVGIG, per germline (reference sequence). CDR3 amino acids: CAWSSGNTQYF. The CDR3 DNA follows: TGTGCCTGGAGTTCGGGAAATACGCAGTATTTT.